These 10 T cell receptor beta chains came from one sample sequenced in a study of cytomegalovirus exposure and HLA in healthy donors. The PCR made use of 60 Vbeta and 13 Jbeta primers. The repertoire was sequenced with immunoSEQ multiplex PCR; TCRdb's copy has only in-frame clones and lacks some. This sample has about 150,000 clones, with over 80% found just once. The specimen was PBMCs. The receptors were sampled from a male donor in good health and CMV-seronegative.

V is TRBV6-1 and J is TRBJ2-4; D not certain. The CDR3 has 15 residues. The V end lost 2 bases, the J end lost 0 bases, and 8 bases lay between the germline ends. In germline, CDR1 is MNHNS, CDR2 SASEGT. CDR3 sequence (DNA): TGTGCCAGCAGTGAATTAACAGCAGCCAAAAACATTCAGTACTTC. This gives the protein CASSELTAAKNIQYF.

The chain has TRBV28 and TRBJ2-1, with 10 bases identical to TRBD1. Trimming cost V 5 bases and J 0 bases; bases outside gene matches: 4. Germline V CDR1 and CDR2: MDHEN, SYDVKM. The CDR3 has 16 amino acids. This CDR3 reads CASSLGDRGSYNEQFF. DNA for the CDR3: TGTGCCAGCAGTCTCGGGGACAGGGGCTCCTACAATGAGCAGTTCTTC.

The genes are TRBV4-1 and TRBJ2-7; maybe TRBD1 (6 bases). Per the germline V gene, CDR1 is MGHRA and CDR2 is YSYEKL. V was pared by 3 bases and J by 2 bases, with 23 bases between. The CDR3 has 18 residues. CDR3 in DNA: TGCGCCAGCAGCCATGGCCCTCGGACAGCCCTGACGCCCTACGAGCAGTACTTC. Its protein product is CASSHGPRTALTPYEQYF.

The chain recombines TRBV9 with TRBJ2-5; 8 nucleotides agree with TRBD2. This CDR3 comprises 16 residues. Germline V lookup: CDR1 SGDLS, CDR2 YYNGEE. With V trimmed by 3 bases and J by 4 bases, 11 bases remained unmatched. The CDR3 DNA reads TGTGCCAGCAGCGAGGAGGTGGCGGGGGGCCGAGAGACCCAGTACTTC. This codes for CASSEEVAGGRETQYF.

The chain recombines TRBV7-9 with TRBJ1-2; TRBD1 aligns across 10 bases. The CDR3 is 17 amino acids. The junction had 19 bases not matched to a gene; V was cut back by 5 bases and J by 10 bases. Germline CDR1 is SEHNR and CDR2 is FQNEAQ (reference sequence). Written as DNA, the CDR3 is TGTGCCAGCAGCCGTTCCACCTATCGGACAGGGGGGAAAGACTACACCTTC. Its translation is CASSRSTYRTGGKDYTF. Full variable domain (outside the CDR3, taken from reference TRBV7-9 and TRBJ1-2): DTGVSQNPRHKITKRGQNVTFRCDPISEHNRLYWYRQTLGQGPEFLTYFQNEAQLEKSRLLSDRFSAERPKGSFSTLEIQRTEQGDSAMYLCASSRSTYRTGGKDYTFGSGTRLTVV.

A word on this clone: The sample has other DNA sequences that encode this CDR3 too. This CDR3 is CAISEVDSSYEQYF. The CDR3, as DNA: TGTGCCATCAGTGAAGTGGACAGCTCCTACGAGCAGTACTTC. The chain has TRBV10-3 and TRBJ2-7, with D possibly being TRBD1 (6 bases). The CDR3 contains 14 residues. V was trimmed by 3 bases and J by 0 bases, leaving 9 bases between them. Germline assignment: CDR1 ENHRY and CDR2 SYGVKD.

The J gene is TRBJ2-1, the V gene TRBV4-3, with D possibly matching TRBD2 (5 bases). V dropped 2 bases and J dropped 5 bases, with 10 bases sitting between them. CDR3 length: 14 amino acids. Germline V gene data show CDR1 as LGHNA and CDR2 as YSLEER. The CDR3 sequence is CASSQSGANNEQFF. For the CDR3, the DNA is TGCGCCAGCAGCCAAAGCGGAGCGAACAATGAGCAGTTCTTC.

This chain joins TRBV19 and TRBJ2-7; 10 nucleotides line up with TRBD2. Germline CDR1 LNHDA, CDR2 SQIVND (reference sequence). V dropped 3 bases and J dropped 6; count of bases not matched to a gene: 5. The CDR3 is made up of 14 amino acids. CDR3 sequence reads: CASSMSGGAGEQYF. DNA for the CDR3: TGTGCCAGTAGTATGAGCGGGGGGGCGGGCGAGCAGTACTTC.

This rearrangement joins TRBV6-5 to TRBJ2-3; 11 bases map to TRBD2. V lost 4 bases and J lost 0; bases outside the gene matches: 0. The CDR3 runs to 15 residues. The germline CDR1 and CDR2 sequences are MNHEY and SVGAGI. The CDR3 loop is CASSWTSGSTDTQYF. DNA of the CDR3: TGTGCCAGCAGTTGGACTAGCGGGAGCACAGATACGCAGTATTTT.

This clone was recorded once. V is TRBV7-9 and J is TRBJ1-1, with TRBD1 as a possible D gene (5 bases). Germline V lookup: CDR1 SEHNR, CDR2 FQNEAQ (reference sequence). Between the trimmed V and J ends, which lost 5 bases and 9 bases, there was a span of 16 bases. This CDR3 has 13 amino acids. CDR3 nucleotide sequence: TGTGCCAGCAGCAGACCAGGAGGGACTAAAGCTTTCTTT. It yields the protein CASSRPGGTKAFF.